These 2 T cell receptor beta chains were sequenced from one sample in a study of liver allograft versus peripheral blood T cells. Overall study context: Hepatic allograft T cell receptor repertoires were evaluated relative to those present in recipients' peripheral blood.

Each CDR3 protein is one row after TCRdb ran MiXCR on the reads. Of over 5,500 distinct CDR3 sequences in the sample, roughly a sixth were seen once. The receptors come from a human patient who had a liver transplant. Some T cells may have come from the graft donor.

This clonotype was recorded many times. The chain employs TRBV5-4 and TRBJ2-1; D not resolved. Germline V gene data show CDR1 as SGHNT and CDR2 as YYREEE (reference sequence). This CDR3 has 12 residues. The V gene lost 3 bases and the J gene lost 4 bases, with 5 bases spanning the gap. CDR3: CASSSQYNEQFF. The CDR3 DNA reads TGTGCCAGCAGCTCCCAGTACAATGAGCAGTTCTTC.

This clonotype was observed a few times. The CDR3, as DNA: TGTGCCAGCAGCCTGTTTCGGACAGGGGGCTGGAAAAAACTGTTTTTT. Its translation: CASSLFRTGGWKKLFF. The V gene is TRBV11-2, the J gene TRBJ1-4; TRBD1 aligns across 11 bases. CDR1 and CDR2 (germline): SGHAT, FQNNGV. The CDR3 sequence is 16 residues long. The V and J ends lost 5 bases and 9 bases, in that order; junction bases with no gene match: 11.